The clone carrying this T cell receptor (beta chain) has only a few counts. Its antigen is as yet unknown. The data originate from a study of shared clonotypes between healthy human individuals. Whole-study results and caveats: What rarefaction showed was incomplete sorted-subset sequencing despite large depth. Relative to clonotypes present in all four donors, those not shared had lower generation probabilities.

Deep was the level used in running the assay. The authors loaded about 0.2 ug DNA, approximately 30,000 T cell genomes, into sorted-subset replicate PCRs. The table came from immunoSEQ multiplex PCR; TCRdb's copy has only in-frame clones and leaves some out. The table includes 550,000 to 850,000 clones, over 60% detected once. This CDR3 is 16 amino acids long. V was clipped by 5 bases and J by 3 bases; unmatched bases: 7. In germline, CDR1 is SGHAT, CDR2 FQNNGV. The TCR originated in a woman younger than 45 in good health. Sequencing used memory CD4+ T cells sorted from blood. The sample's subset: CD45RA-negative fraction. The rearrangement uses TRBV11-2 and TRBJ2-1; 10 bases align to TRBD2. The CDR3 region is CASSPQAGGDYNEQFF. As DNA, the CDR3 is TGTGCCAGCAGCCCGCAAGCGGGAGGGGACTACAATGAGCAGTTCTTC.